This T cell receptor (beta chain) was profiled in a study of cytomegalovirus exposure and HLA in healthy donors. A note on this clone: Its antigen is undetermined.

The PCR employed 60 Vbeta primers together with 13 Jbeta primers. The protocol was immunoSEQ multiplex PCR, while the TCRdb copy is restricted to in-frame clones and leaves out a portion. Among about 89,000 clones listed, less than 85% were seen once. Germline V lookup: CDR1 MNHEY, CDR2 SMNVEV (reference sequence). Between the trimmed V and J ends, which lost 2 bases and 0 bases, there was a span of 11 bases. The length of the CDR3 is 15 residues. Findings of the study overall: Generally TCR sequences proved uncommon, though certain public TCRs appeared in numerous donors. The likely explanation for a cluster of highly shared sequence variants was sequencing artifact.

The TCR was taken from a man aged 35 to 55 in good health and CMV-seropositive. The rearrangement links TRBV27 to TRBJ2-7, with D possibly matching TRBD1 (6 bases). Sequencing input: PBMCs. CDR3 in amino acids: CASSLKGQYSYEQYF. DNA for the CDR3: TGTGCCAGCAGTTTAAAGGGACAATACTCCTACGAGCAGTACTTC.